This TCR beta chain emerged from a study of CD8+CD57+ T cells in acquired aplastic anemia. Study at large: The mean DNA yield obtained from sorted CD4+ and CD8+ cells came to about 3.2 ug. On average, healthy donors gave about 10.8 million reads for CD4+ cells. Regarding the study as a whole: Patients and controls were not found to differ significantly in CD8+ Simpson's diversity.

The TCR beta profiling, which covered VDJ combination and CDR3 sequence, was carried out using genomic DNA as the template. TCRdb ran MiXCR on the reads and lists one entry per CDR3 protein. Of under 200,000 distinct CDR3 sequences listed, approximately 40% are singletons. The CDR3 spans 14 residues. Germline CDR1 SGHVS, CDR2 FQNEAQ. J was trimmed by 4 bases and V by 4 bases; bases with no gene match: 4. This clonotype was seen ten or more times. Its antigen remains unknown. The rearrangement uses TRBV7-8 and TRBJ2-5, with 9 bases lining up with TRBD1. The clonotype originates from a human donor in good health. The sample comprised sorted CD4+, CD8+, or CD8+CD57+ T cells (not recorded which) from PBMCs. DNA of the CDR3: TGTGCCAGCAGCTACAGGGGGCAGAGAGAGACCCAGTACTTC. It is translated as CASSYRGQRETQYF.